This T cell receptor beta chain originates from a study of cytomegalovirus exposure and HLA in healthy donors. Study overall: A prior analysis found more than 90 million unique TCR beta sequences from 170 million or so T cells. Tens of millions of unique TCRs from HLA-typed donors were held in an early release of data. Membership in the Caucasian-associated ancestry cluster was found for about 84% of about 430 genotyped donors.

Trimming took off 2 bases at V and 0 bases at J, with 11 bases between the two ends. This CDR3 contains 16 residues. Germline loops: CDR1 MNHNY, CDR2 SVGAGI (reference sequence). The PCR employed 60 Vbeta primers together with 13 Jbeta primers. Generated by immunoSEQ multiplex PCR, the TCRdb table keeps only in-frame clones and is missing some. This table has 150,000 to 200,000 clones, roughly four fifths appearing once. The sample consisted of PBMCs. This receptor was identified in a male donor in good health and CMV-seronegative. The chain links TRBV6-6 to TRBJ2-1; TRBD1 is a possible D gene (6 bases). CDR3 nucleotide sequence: TGTGCCAGCAGTTACAATTCACAGGGCTCCTACAATGAGCAGTTCTTC. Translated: CASSYNSQGSYNEQFF.